These 18 T cell receptor beta chains came from one sample sequenced in a study of T cell responses to AZD1222 COVID-19 vaccine. The assay was immunoSEQ multiplex PCR, and TCRdb's table has in-frame clones only and misses some. Altogether about 120,000 clones are present, 87% being singletons, with the ten largest covering roughly 7.4%. The material sequenced was peripheral blood, taken on day 0 of AZD1222 vaccination. The receptors originated from an adult in good health.

The rearrangement uses TRBV24-1 and TRBJ1-1, with TRBD1 matching 7 bases. After removal of 5 bases from V and 5 bases from J, the junction contained 7 bases not matched to a gene. Germline V gives CDR1 KGHDR, CDR2 SFDVKD. The CDR3 is 14 amino acids. CDR3 in DNA: TGTGCCACCAGTGGTCCAGGGGGTGATACTGAAGCTTTCTTT. The encoded protein is CATSGPGGDTEAFF.

The chain carries TRBV5-1 and TRBJ1-4, with 7 bases fitting TRBD1. This CDR3 contains 15 residues. J gave up 8 bases and V 5 bases, and 12 bases lay outside the gene matches. Per the germline V gene, CDR1 is SGHRS and CDR2 is YFSETQ. For the CDR3, the DNA is TGCGCCAGCAGTCCGGGGGGACAGAAAAAAGAAAAACTGTTTTTT. Its translation is CASSPGGQKKEKLFF.

This clone was observed a handful of times. The chain carries TRBV28 and TRBJ1-2, with D maybe TRBD1 (5 bases). CDR3 length equals 15 residues. V shed 6 bases and J shed 8 bases, with 22 bases lying between them. CDR1 is MDHEN, CDR2 SYDVKM, per germline. The CDR3 sequence: CASRGSGLLSRGYTF. CDR3 coding DNA: TGTGCCAGCAGGGGCTCGGGGCTGCTTTCGAGGGGCTACACCTTC.

The gene calls are TRBV19 and TRBJ1-1, with D unresolved. The germline CDR1 and CDR2 sequences are LNHDA and SQIVND (reference sequence). The CDR3 extends over 15 amino acids. Trimming shortened V by 9 bases and J by 1 base, and 18 bases separated the two germline ends. CDR3 loop: CASTSQVVGNTEAFF. In nucleotides, the CDR3 is TGTGCCAGCACGAGTCAAGTGGTCGGGAACACTGAAGCTTTCTTT.

The genes are TRBV28 and TRBJ2-5, with D possibly being TRBD1 (6 bases). Trimming removed 3 bases at V and 7 bases at J, with 12 bases between. CDR1 MDHEN and CDR2 SYDVKM come from the germline V gene. The CDR3 is 13 residues long. DNA for the CDR3: TGTGCCAGCAGTTTTCGGTTAGGGGGGACCCAGTACTTC. Its protein is CASSFRLGGTQYF. Full variable domain (outside the CDR3, taken from reference TRBV28 and TRBJ2-5): DVKVTQSSRYLVKRTGEKVFLECVQDMDHENMFWYRQDPGLGLRLIYFSYDVKMKEKGDIPEGYSVSREKKERFSLILESASTNQTSMYLCASSFRLGGTQYFGPGTRLLVL.

This chain joins TRBV4-1 and TRBJ1-4; D is undetermined. The CDR3 has 14 amino acids. Germline V CDR1 and CDR2: MGHRA, YSYEKL. V was pared by 0 bases and J by 10 bases, with 12 bases between. The CDR3 DNA follows: TGCGCCAGCAGCCAAGAGGTCCGGGGAGTAAAACTGTTTTTT. It encodes CASSQEVRGVKLFF.

The chain employs TRBV28 and TRBJ1-2; D ambiguous. The V gene lost 6 bases and the J gene lost 4 bases, with 15 bases spanning the gap. CDR1 and CDR2 (germline): MDHEN, SYDVKM. The CDR3 spans 14 residues. The CDR3 loop reads CASRIPDGIYGYTF. The CDR3 nucleotides are TGTGCCAGCAGAATTCCTGACGGAATCTATGGCTACACCTTC.

The chain employs TRBV5-8 and TRBJ1-3, with D tentatively TRBD1 (5 bases). The CDR3 extends over 15 amino acids. CDR1 is SGHTS and CDR2 is YDEGEE in the germline V gene. V shed 1 base and J shed 3 bases, with 11 bases lying between them. In DNA, the CDR3 is TGTGCCAGCAGCTTGAAGGGGTTACGTGGAAACACCATATATTTT. It specifies CASSLKGLRGNTIYF.

This chain joins TRBV3-1 (or the pseudogene TRBV3-2) and TRBJ2-3, with no clear D. CDR1 and CDR2 (germline): LGHDT, YNNKEL (reference sequence). V was shortened by 1 base and J by 0 bases, with 11 bases between the two germline ends. The CDR3 has 16 residues. This chain's CDR3 is CASSQGLYTSTDTQYF. DNA for the CDR3: TGTGCCAGCAGCCAAGGACTTTACACTAGCACAGATACGCAGTATTTT.

The J gene is TRBJ1-2, the V gene TRBV7-3, with D unclear. The CDR3 consists of 15 residues. Deletions cut 0 bases from V and 7 bases from J, with 15 bases between. Germline CDR1 SGHTA, CDR2 FQGTGA. The DNA for the CDR3 is TGTGCCAGCAGCTTAACGTTTGCTGAGTCGACTGGCTACACCTTC. Amino acid sequence: CASSLTFAESTGYTF.

This clone showed up just a few times. The chain is built from TRBV5-4 and TRBJ1-2, with D perhaps TRBD1 (6 bases). The germline V gene has CDR1 SGHNT and CDR2 YYREEE (reference sequence). Trimming stripped 0 bases from V and 6 bases from J, with 12 bases between. The CDR3 loop spans 14 amino acids. CDR3 coding DNA: TGTGCCAGCAGCTTGGGTCGGGGGGCGGATGGCTACACCTTC. Translated, it gives CASSLGRGADGYTF.

This chain uses TRBV5-1 with TRBJ2-7; 10 bases match TRBD1. Germline CDR1 SGHRS, CDR2 YFSETQ. Trimming cost V 4 bases and J 9 bases; bases outside gene matches: 13. The CDR3 spans 15 residues. The CDR3 spells CASSPVRDRGLVQYF. The CDR3 nucleotides are TGCGCCAGCAGCCCGGTCCGGGACAGGGGACTTGTGCAGTACTTC. Full variable domain (missing parts from reference TRBV5-1 and TRBJ2-7): KAGVTQTPRYLIKTRGQQVTLSCSPISGHRSVSWYQQTPGQGLQFLFEYFSETQRNKGNFPGRFSGRQFSNSRSEMNVSTLELGDSALYLCASSPVRDRGLVQYFGPGTRLTVT.

This rearrangement joins TRBV5-6 to TRBJ2-3; a weak D match, TRBD1 (6 bases). The germline V gene has CDR1 SGHDT and CDR2 YYEEEE. With 3 bases removed from V and 2 bases from J, the gap between germline ends came to 13 bases. CDR3 length equals 15 residues. In DNA, the CDR3 is TGTGCCAGCAGCTCCCCCCAGGGGTCCACAGATACGCAGTATTTT. As protein: CASSSPQGSTDTQYF. Looking up the rest from reference TRBV5-6 and TRBJ2-3 gives the full variable domain: DAGVTQSPTHLIKTRGQQVTLRCSPKSGHDTVSWYQQALGQGPQFIFQYYEEEERQRGNFPDRFSGHQFPNYSSELNVNALLLGDSALYLCASSSPQGSTDTQYFGPGTRLTVL.

The genes are TRBV5-6 and TRBJ1-1; TRBD1 matches 8 bases. The germline V gene has CDR1 SGHDT and CDR2 YYEEEE. The CDR3 extends over 17 amino acids. Trimming removed 6 bases from V and 6 bases from J; junction bases left unmatched: 19. As DNA, the CDR3 is TGTGCCAGCACCCTAACCCAGGGGGCGGTCGTGGCGCCTGAAGCTTTCTTT. Protein: CASTLTQGAVVAPEAFF.

The CDR3 loop is CASSPPGQGARQPQHF. CDR3 in DNA: TGCGCCAGCAGCCCTCCAGGACAGGGGGCCCGACAGCCCCAGCATTTT. The V and J genes are TRBV4-1 and TRBJ1-5, with 11 nucleotides matching TRBD1. The V and J ends lost 4 bases and 7 bases, in that order; junction bases with no gene match: 9. Germline-derived CDR1 and CDR2 are MGHRA and YSYEKL. The CDR3 is made up of 16 amino acids.

The chain links TRBV28 to TRBJ1-5; D is uncertain. Between the trimmed V and J ends, which lost 6 bases and 1 base, there was a span of 10 bases. Germline assignment: CDR1 MDHEN and CDR2 SYDVKM. The CDR3 totals 14 residues. For the CDR3, the DNA is TGTGCCAGCAGCGTGGGAGGGAGCAATCAGCCCCAGCATTTT. This encodes CASSVGGSNQPQHF.

The chain uses TRBV27 and TRBJ2-2, with D perhaps TRBD1 (6 bases). The germline V gene has CDR1 MNHEY and CDR2 SMNVEV (reference sequence). V lost 8 bases, J lost 6 bases, and 16 bases lay in between. There are 14 residues in the CDR3. The CDR3 region is CASGPGQMAGELFF. In DNA form, the CDR3 reads TGTGCCAGCGGACCAGGACAGATGGCCGGGGAGCTGTTTTTT.

The CDR3 protein is CASSYSTGSNYGYTF. CDR3 bases: TGTGCCAGCAGTTACTCGACAGGGTCAAACTATGGCTACACCTTC. The V call is TRBV6-5, the J call TRBJ1-2; 7 nucleotides agree with TRBD1. Per the germline V gene, CDR1 is MNHEY and CDR2 is SVGAGI. After removal of 0 bases from V and 2 bases from J, the junction contained 3 bases not matched to a gene. CDR3 size: 15 residues.